Below, 25 T cell receptor beta chains from the same sample are listed, as sequenced in a study of cytomegalovirus exposure and HLA in healthy donors. Amplification used 60 Vbeta primers and 13 Jbeta primers. TCRdb's copy holds only in-frame clones and misses some; the assay was immunoSEQ multiplex PCR. Of 200,000 or so clones in the sample, about 87% were seen once. The sample taken for sequencing was PBMCs. These TCRs come from a man in his thirties or forties in good health and CMV-seronegative.

J is TRBJ1-2 and V is TRBV10-3, with D perhaps TRBD1 (5 bases). Germline V gene sequence: CDR1 ENHRY, CDR2 SYGVKD. Trimming took off 6 bases at V and 4 bases at J, with 15 bases between the two ends. The CDR3 loop spans 14 amino acids. The CDR3 region is CAISSDGGFYGYTF. The CDR3 DNA reads as TGTGCCATCAGCTCGGACGGGGGATTCTATGGCTACACCTTC.

This clone has more than one count but fewer than ten. The rearrangement links TRBV5-4 to TRBJ1-1; 7 bases map to TRBD1. V lost 2 bases, J lost 1 base, and 2 bases stayed unmatched. Germline CDR1 SGHNT, CDR2 YYREEE (reference sequence). The length of the CDR3 is 14 residues. The CDR3 DNA follows: TGTGCCAGCAGCTTTTGGACAGGGAACACTGAAGCTTTCTTT. Protein: CASSFWTGNTEAFF.

The J gene is TRBJ2-7, the V gene TRBV14; a weak D match, TRBD1 (5 bases). Trimming took 11 bases from V and 0 from J, leaving 8 bases between them. CDR1 is SGHDN, CDR2 FVKESK, per germline. There are 11 residues in the CDR3. The CDR3 nucleotides read TGTGCCGGTACAGGCTCCTACGAGCAGTACTTC. This gives the protein CAGTGSYEQYF.

The CDR3 protein is CASSSSLVSSSYNEQFF. CDR3 bases: TGTGCCAGCTCCTCCTCACTAGTTTCGAGCTCCTACAATGAGCAGTTCTTC. The gene calls are TRBV18 and TRBJ2-1, with a possible D match to TRBD2 (5 bases). Germline loops: CDR1 KGHSH, CDR2 LQKENI. Trimming shortened V by 6 bases and J by 0 bases, and 18 bases separated the two germline ends. The CDR3 loop spans 17 amino acids.

In this sample, this clone turned up once. The chain links TRBV6-6 to TRBJ2-7, with 14 bases fitting TRBD2. The trim removed 5 bases at V and 6 bases at J, leaving 6 bases unmatched. The CDR3 contains 15 residues. In germline, CDR1 is MNHNY, CDR2 SVGAGI (reference sequence). This chain's CDR3 is CASSAGTSGGREQYF. CDR3 DNA sequence: TGTGCCAGCAGTGCCGGGACTAGCGGGGGCCGCGAGCAGTACTTC.

This sequence joins TRBV5-5 and TRBJ1-5; D not resolved. Germline-derived CDR1 and CDR2 are SGHKS and YYEKEE (reference sequence). V was trimmed by 4 bases and J by 5 bases, leaving 19 bases between them. This CDR3 contains 16 residues. As DNA, the CDR3 is TGTGCCAGCAGCCTTAAGATAAGCTTTGAGGATCAGCCCCAGCATTTT. Translation gives CASSLKISFEDQPQHF. The full variable domain, its missing parts supplied by reference TRBV5-5 and TRBJ1-5, is DAGVTQSPTHLIKTRGQQVTLRCSPISGHKSVSWYQQVLGQGPQFIFQYYEKEERGRGNFPDRFSARQFPNYSSELNVNALLLGDSALYLCASSLKISFEDQPQHFGDGTRLSIL.

This chain connects TRBV9 to TRBJ2-1; a weak D match, TRBD2 (5 bases). The ends were cut back, 6 bases at V and 4 bases at J, with 14 bases in the middle. The germline V gene encodes CDR1 SGDLS and CDR2 YYNGEE. This CDR3 is 14 amino acids long. The CDR3, as DNA: TGTGCCAGCAACCCAAGCGGAGCTTACAATGAGCAGTTCTTC. Translating gives CASNPSGAYNEQFF.

J is TRBJ1-3 and V is TRBV25-1; possible D gene TRBD1, 6 bases. The CDR3 has 14 residues. V lost 3 bases to trimming and J lost 1 base, with 7 bases between them. The V gene's germline CDR1 is MGHDK and CDR2 SYGVNS. CDR3 protein: CASSDQGSGNTIYF. CDR3 sequence (DNA): TGTGCCAGCAGTGACCAGGGGTCTGGAAACACCATATATTTT.

CDR3 protein: CASKLGGENTEAFF. The CDR3 DNA is TGTGCCAGCAAACTGGGGGGGGAGAACACTGAAGCTTTCTTT. The genes are TRBV6-1 and TRBJ1-1; the D gene is possibly TRBD1 (5 bases). Trimming removed 7 bases from V and 1 base from J, with 13 bases in between. The CDR3 sequence is 14 residues long. Germline CDR1 is MNHNS and CDR2 is SASEGT.

The chain combines TRBV5-6 with TRBJ2-1, with TRBD2 matching over 7 bases. This CDR3 is built from 14 residues. V lost 2 bases and J lost 7; bases outside the gene matches: 6. Per germline, CDR1 SGHDT and CDR2 YYEEEE. The CDR3 spells CASSFGGSWNEQFF. CDR3 bases: TGTGCCAGCAGCTTCGGCGGGAGCTGGAATGAGCAGTTCTTC.

The rearrangement joins TRBV5-1 to TRBJ2-3; 8 bases match TRBD1. J was trimmed by 6 bases and V by 7 bases; bases with no gene match: 10. Germline loops: CDR1 SGHRS, CDR2 YFSETQ. The length of the CDR3 is 14 residues. Written as DNA, the CDR3 is TGCGCCAGCTCCGAGACCACAGGGGGGGATACGCAGTATTTT. Its translation is CASSETTGGDTQYF.

This chain uses TRBV5-1 with TRBJ1-1; 9 bases are shared with TRBD1. Germline V gene sequence: CDR1 SGHRS, CDR2 YFSETQ. V was clipped by 0 bases and J by 0 bases; unmatched bases: 6. This CDR3 is built from 17 residues. The CDR3: CASSLVGQGKMNTEAFF. The CDR3, as DNA: TGCGCCAGCAGCTTGGTCGGACAGGGGAAAATGAACACTGAAGCTTTCTTT.

V usage is TRBV28 and J usage is TRBJ1-6, with TRBD1 matching over 8 bases. The CDR3 is made up of 15 amino acids. Germline CDR1 and CDR2: MDHEN and SYDVKM. V dropped 4 bases and J dropped 7; count of bases not matched to a gene: 6. CDR3 protein: CASSSGTGVNSPLHF. In nucleotides, the CDR3 is TGTGCCAGCAGTTCCGGGACAGGAGTCAATTCACCCCTCCACTTT.

The chain uses TRBV18 and TRBJ2-7, with 11 bases that match TRBD2. The CDR3 sequence is 16 residues long. J was trimmed by 6 bases and V by 0 bases; bases with no gene match: 7. CDR1 KGHSH and CDR2 LQKENI come from the germline V gene. CDR3: CASSPPSSGGSVEQYF. Here the CDR3 DNA reads TGTGCCAGCTCACCACCGTCTAGCGGGGGGTCTGTCGAGCAGTACTTC.

This chain links TRBV5-5 with TRBJ2-7, with no clear D. This CDR3 comprises 12 residues. From germline, CDR1 is SGHKS and CDR2 YYEKEE (reference sequence). V lost 3 bases and J lost 0, with 4 bases in between. CDR3 region: CASSYSSYEQYF. The CDR3 DNA follows: TGTGCCAGCAGCTACAGCTCCTACGAGCAGTACTTC.

V usage is TRBV2 and J usage is TRBJ1-1, with 8 nucleotides matching TRBD1. Germline assignment: CDR1 SNHLY and CDR2 FYNNEI. This CDR3 region has 13 residues. V lost 8 bases and J lost 4; bases outside the gene matches: 6. The CDR3 nucleotides read TGTGCCAGCCTTAGCCAGGGGGCCACTGAAGCTTTCTTT. Translating gives CASLSQGATEAFF.

This clone was observed a single time. The chain has TRBV28 and TRBJ2-2; the D is unclear. V lost 7 bases and J 6 bases, leaving 18 bases between the germline ends. From germline, CDR1 is MDHEN and CDR2 SYDVKM. This CDR3 has 15 amino acids. For the CDR3, the DNA is TGTGCCAGCACTACGACGGGTTCGTACTCCGGGGAGCTGTTTTTT. Amino acid sequence: CASTTTGSYSGELFF.

The chain couples TRBV5-1 to TRBJ2-2, with D possibly TRBD2 on 5 matching bases. The CDR3 extends over 15 amino acids. Trimming cost V 0 bases and J 2 bases, with 8 bases left between them. The germline V gene encodes CDR1 SGHRS and CDR2 YFSETQ. CDR3 residues: CASSLGSGNTGELFF. The CDR3 nucleotides are TGCGCCAGCAGCTTGGGGAGCGGAAACACCGGGGAGCTGTTTTTT.

The chain combines TRBV10-3 with TRBJ1-1; D is unclear. Trimming stripped 11 bases from V and 3 bases from J, with 19 bases between. This CDR3 has 14 residues. Germline CDR1 and CDR2: ENHRY and SYGVKD. The CDR3 spells CAASRVAGDTEAFF. CDR3 coding DNA: TGTGCCGCATCACGGGTCGCGGGCGACACTGAAGCTTTCTTT.

The chain uses TRBV18 and TRBJ1-5, with a weak D call TRBD1 (6 bases). The CDR3 extends over 15 amino acids. Germline values: CDR1 KGHSH, CDR2 LQKENI. Trimming removed 1 base from V and 2 bases from J, with 9 bases in between. CDR3 protein: CASSPRRGGNQPQHF. The CDR3 nucleotides read TGTGCCAGCTCACCACGCAGGGGCGGCAATCAGCCCCAGCATTTT.

The chain links TRBV5-4 to TRBJ2-1, with 8 positions matching TRBD2. V shed 6 bases, J shed 6 bases, and the junction held 8 bases outside the gene matches. In germline, CDR1 is SGHNT, CDR2 YYREEE (reference sequence). The CDR3 length is 14 residues. The CDR3 is CASTTGGPGNEQFF. CDR3 bases: TGTGCCAGCACAACGGGGGGGCCGGGCAATGAGCAGTTCTTC.

The chain recombines TRBV6-6 with TRBJ1-3; 7 bases match TRBD1. V was clipped by 0 bases and J by 3 bases; unmatched bases: 2. The CDR3 extends over 15 amino acids. Germline assignment: CDR1 MNHNY and CDR2 SVGAGI (reference sequence). CDR3 in DNA: TGTGCCAGCAGTTACTCCCGGGACAGTGGAAACACCATATATTTT. Translating it yields CASSYSRDSGNTIYF.

The gene calls are TRBV5-6 and TRBJ2-3; a weak D match, TRBD1 (6 bases). Germline CDR1 is SGHDT and CDR2 is YYEEEE. This CDR3 has 16 amino acids. V lost 5 bases to trimming and J lost 3 bases, with 19 bases between them. The CDR3 bases are TGTGCCAGCAGTCAAAGTAACAGGGTTAGTACAGATACGCAGTATTTT. Translation gives CASSQSNRVSTDTQYF.

V usage is TRBV6-5 and J usage is TRBJ2-7, with unresolved D. The CDR3 runs 13 residues. V was clipped by 6 bases and J by 2 bases, with 11 bases between them. Looked up from germline, CDR1 is MNHEY and CDR2 is SVGAGI. The chain's CDR3 is CASRAITTYEQYF. The DNA of the CDR3 is TGTGCCAGCAGGGCCATAACTACCTACGAGCAGTACTTC.

The table lists this clone with a few counts. This chain links TRBV19 with TRBJ1-1, with D unresolved. V shed 2 bases and J shed 7 bases, with 8 bases lying between them. The germline gives CDR1 LNHDA, CDR2 SQIVND (reference sequence). This CDR3 contains 12 residues. CDR3 nucleotide sequence: TGTGCCAGTAGTATATCAAGAGGTGAAGCTTTCTTT. It codes for CASSISRGEAFF.